Following are 27 T cell receptor beta chains from one sample sequenced in a study of CD8 T cells in Susac syndrome. Reverse transcription of 0.5 to 1 ug RNA was performed with random hexamers. Using its own MiXCR run on the immunoSEQ multiplex PCR reads, TCRdb lists one record per CDR3 protein. This sample has around 80,000 distinct CDR3 sequences; 90% to 95% occur once, and the top ten carry 0.5% to 0.65%. Sequenced material: CD8+ T cells from PBMCs. These receptors were collected from a human donor with multiple sclerosis.

This sequence joins TRBV7-8 and TRBJ2-3; 7 bases are a match to TRBD2. The CDR3 covers 15 residues. The J segment lost 1 base and the V segment lost 5 bases, leaving 6 bases of the junction unmatched. Germline lookup yields CDR1 SGHVS and CDR2 FQNEAQ. The CDR3 loop reads CASSPGLVGTDTQYF. The DNA of the CDR3 is TGTGCCAGCAGCCCTGGACTAGTCGGCACAGATACGCAGTATTTT.

The V gene is TRBV19, the J gene TRBJ2-1; 9 positions agree with TRBD2. CDR3 length equals 17 residues. V trimming: 1 base; J trimming: 3 bases; junction bases outside the gene matches: 7. In germline, CDR1 is LNHDA, CDR2 SQIVND (reference sequence). CDR3 loop: CASSIAGGLANYNEQFF. Here the CDR3 DNA reads TGTGCCAGTAGTATAGCGGGGGGACTAGCTAACTACAATGAGCAGTTCTTC.

This clonotype has only a few counts. The chain recombines TRBV5-4 with TRBJ2-5, with D uncertain. V was shortened by 4 bases and J by 4 bases, with 11 bases between the two germline ends. The CDR3 is 13 residues long. CDR1 and CDR2 (germline): SGHNT, YYREEE (reference sequence). The DNA for the CDR3 is TGTGCCAGCAGCCCTAATTCGGCAGAGACCCAGTACTTC. Protein sequence: CASSPNSAETQYF.

The chain combines TRBV5-4 with TRBJ1-3; D gene ambiguous. V was shortened by 3 bases and J by 4 bases, with 8 bases between the two germline ends. Germline lookup yields CDR1 SGHNT and CDR2 YYREEE (reference sequence). The CDR3 has 13 residues. CDR3 coding DNA: TGTGCCAGCAGCTCCTCGGAGGGAAACACCATATATTTT. Translating it yields CASSSSEGNTIYF.

The chain couples TRBV7-3 to TRBJ2-1; D not resolved. The CDR3 is 11 amino acids. Germline V CDR1 and CDR2: SGHTA, FQGTGA. V lost 3 bases and J lost 5, with 2 bases in between. CDR3 region: CASSFDNEQFF. CDR3 nucleotides: TGTGCCAGCAGCTTCGACAATGAGCAGTTCTTC. The entire variable domain, with the rest obtained from reference TRBV7-3 and TRBJ2-1, is as follows: GAGVSQTPSNKVTEKGKYVELRCDPISGHTALYWYRQSLGQGPEFLIYFQGTGAADDSGLPNDRFFAVRPEGSVSTLKIQRTERGDSAVYLCASSFDNEQFFGPGTRLTVL.

The chain couples TRBV27 to TRBJ1-1; D is undetermined. V shed 5 bases and J shed 6 bases, with 16 bases lying between them. The CDR3 covers 14 residues. Germline CDR1 is MNHEY and CDR2 is SMNVEV (reference sequence). CDR3 amino acids: CASSLPVVGAEAFF. CDR3 coding DNA: TGTGCCAGCAGTCTCCCGGTGGTTGGAGCTGAAGCTTTCTTT.

J is TRBJ2-1 and V is TRBV24-1; 8 positions match TRBD2. The V gene end was trimmed by 0 bases and the J gene end by 8 bases; junction bases not matched to a gene: 17. This CDR3 contains 19 residues. Germline V gene data show CDR1 as KGHDR and CDR2 as SFDVKD. CDR3 protein: CATSDLRPGEVGRVHEQFF. The CDR3 DNA sequence: TGTGCCACCAGTGATTTGCGGCCGGGAGAGGTCGGGAGGGTCCATGAGCAGTTCTTC.

The genes are TRBV6-2 or TRBV6-3 and TRBJ2-6; 10 positions agree with TRBD2. J lost 0 bases, V lost 2 bases, and 4 bases had no gene match. The V gene's germline CDR1 is MNHEY and CDR2 SVGEGT. CDR3 length equals 18 residues. The CDR3 DNA reads as TGTGCCAGCAGTTACCCTAGCGGGGGATCCTCTGGGGCCAACGTCCTGACTTTC. It yields the protein CASSYPSGGSSGANVLTF.

This sequence joins TRBV4-3 and TRBJ2-5; D is possibly TRBD2 (7 bases). Germline V gene sequence: CDR1 LGHNA, CDR2 YSLEER. Trimming took off 0 bases at V and 2 bases at J, with 16 bases between the two ends. The CDR3 is 17 amino acids. The CDR3 here is CASSQDLRGGAQETQYF. The CDR3, as DNA: TGCGCCAGCAGCCAAGATTTGAGGGGGGGTGCACAAGAGACCCAGTACTTC.

This clonotype occurred once. Mismatch with germline at one junction end may stem from a read error. V and J are TRBV25-1 and TRBJ2-5; D is tentatively TRBD1 or TRBD2 (5 bases each). This CDR3 contains 15 residues. CDR1 MGHDK and CDR2 SYGVNS come from the germline V gene. The CDR3 bases are TGTGCCAGCACATCGGGCCAACGGGGCCAACAGACCCAGTACTTC. Its protein is CASTSGQRGQQTQYF.

This rearrangement joins TRBV10-3 to TRBJ1-1; D uncertain. CDR3 size: 13 residues. The germline CDR1 and CDR2 sequences are ENHRY and SYGVKD. The V end was cut by 2 bases, the J end by 5 bases, with 9 bases between. This chain's CDR3 is CAISEPGGTEAFF. The CDR3 DNA is TGTGCCATCAGTGAGCCAGGAGGGACTGAAGCTTTCTTT.

The chain combines TRBV6-2 or TRBV6-3 with TRBJ2-1, with 11 bases matching TRBD2. V trimming: 5 bases; J trimming: 4 bases; junction bases outside the gene matches: 10. Germline CDR1 reads MNHEY; CDR2 reads SVGEGT. The CDR3 contains 17 residues. The DNA of the CDR3 is TGTGCCAGCAGTACCCGGACTAGCGGGTCCGCTTACAATGAGCAGTTCTTC. This codes for CASSTRTSGSAYNEQFF.

The chain joins TRBV6-5 to TRBJ2-3; no clear D. V lost 2 bases, J lost 3 bases, and 6 bases lay in between. This CDR3 comprises 13 residues. CDR1 and CDR2 from the germline V gene are MNHEY and SVGAGI. The CDR3 loop is CASSYRDTDTQYF. CDR3 coding DNA: TGTGCCAGCAGTTACAGGGATACAGATACGCAGTATTTT.

V gene TRBV12-3 or TRBV12-4 combines with J gene TRBJ2-1, with D unclear. The CDR3 runs to 15 residues. The germline V and J ends were trimmed by 3 bases and 0 bases, with 9 bases remaining between them. The CDR3 is CASSFGISSYNEQFF. CDR3 DNA: TGTGCCAGCAGTTTTGGAATTAGCTCCTACAATGAGCAGTTCTTC.

V and J are TRBV6-5 and TRBJ2-7; 7 positions match TRBD2. Germline CDR1 is MNHEY and CDR2 is SVGAGI. V lost 6 bases and J lost 5; bases outside the gene matches: 1. This CDR3 comprises 11 residues. CDR3 coding DNA: TGTGCCAGCAGAAGCGGGAACGAGCAGTACTTC. Its protein is CASRSGNEQYF.

Only a few counts were recorded for this clonotype. This chain links TRBV19 with TRBJ2-2, with unresolved D. This CDR3 has 11 amino acids. V was cut by 4 bases and J by 4 bases, with 1 base left in between. The germline V gene has CDR1 LNHDA and CDR2 SQIVND (reference sequence). The CDR3 loop is CASSTTGELFF. As DNA, the CDR3 is TGTGCCAGTAGTACCACCGGGGAGCTGTTTTTT.

DNA of the CDR3: TGTGCCAGCAGCCAACTCGAGGACAGGAGTAATGCTTTCTTT. As protein: CASSQLEDRSNAFF. This rearrangement joins TRBV7-9 to TRBJ1-1, with 7 bases that match TRBD1. Trimming removed 5 bases from V and 11 bases from J; junction bases left unmatched: 14. CDR3 size: 14 residues. Germline values: CDR1 SEHNR, CDR2 FQNEAQ (reference sequence).

The rearrangement joins TRBV7-9 to TRBJ2-2, with 8 bases fitting TRBD1. The length of the CDR3 is 15 residues. Germline V gene lookup returns CDR1 SEHNR and CDR2 FQNEAQ (reference sequence). V shed 5 bases, J shed 6 bases, and the junction held 8 bases outside the gene matches. The CDR3 DNA follows: TGTGCCAGCAGCCCAAGGACAGGGCCCGCCGGGGAGCTGTTTTTT. Protein sequence: CASSPRTGPAGELFF.

This clonotype showed up just a few times. V and J are TRBV25-1 and TRBJ2-5, with 7 bases identical to TRBD1. The germline gives CDR1 MGHDK, CDR2 SYGVNS. The V and J ends lost 3 bases and 2 bases, in that order; junction bases with no gene match: 6. The CDR3 sequence is 15 residues long. The CDR3 DNA is TGTGCCAGCAGTGATGACAGGGAGATTCAAGAGACCCAGTACTTC. Its protein product is CASSDDREIQETQYF.

The chain employs TRBV6-6 and TRBJ2-5; D ambiguous. V was clipped by 2 bases and J by 4 bases, with 5 bases between them. This CDR3 has 12 residues. Germline V CDR1 and CDR2: MNHNY, SVGAGI (reference sequence). The CDR3 DNA is TGTGCCAGCAGTTACGGCCTAGAGACCCAGTACTTC. Translated: CASSYGLETQYF.

This chain uses TRBV6-6 with TRBJ1-1, with 7 bases lining up with TRBD1. Losses at the gene ends were 5 bases for V and 0 bases for J; bases not matched to a gene: 3. CDR3 size: 14 residues. Per the germline V gene, CDR1 is MNHNY and CDR2 is SVGAGI (reference sequence). The CDR3 is CASSPGQLNTEAFF. As DNA, the CDR3 is TGTGCCAGCAGTCCGGGACAGTTGAACACTGAAGCTTTCTTT.

J is TRBJ2-7 and V is TRBV7-6, with 10 bases matching TRBD1. Trimming took 3 bases from V and 1 from J; bases not matched to a gene: 9. The germline CDR1 and CDR2 sequences are SGHVS and FNYEAQ. This CDR3 has 17 amino acids. CDR3 DNA: TGTGCCAGCAGCTTCTCTTTTGGGGACAGGGGATCCTACGAGCAGTACTTC. Residues: CASSFSFGDRGSYEQYF.

The J gene is TRBJ1-1, the V gene TRBV12-3 or TRBV12-4, with TRBD1 matching over 7 bases. The CDR3 consists of 14 residues. Germline trimming cut 6 bases from V and 0 bases from J; bases unmatched to any gene: 4. CDR3 bases: TGTGCCAGCAGGGGGGACAGATTGAACACTGAAGCTTTCTTT. The encoded protein is CASRGDRLNTEAFF.

The V call is TRBV19, the J call TRBJ1-2; no clear D gene. Germline V gene lookup returns CDR1 LNHDA and CDR2 SQIVND (reference sequence). The CDR3 runs to 13 residues. V was pared by 5 bases and J by 7 bases, with 14 bases between. CDR3 in DNA: TGTGCCAGTAGTGAAGACGGTCGAGGTGGCTACACCTTC. It encodes CASSEDGRGGYTF.

The CDR3 DNA follows: TGCGCCAGCAGCGTCGGATCAAACACCGGGGAGCTGTTTTTT. Amino acids: CASSVGSNTGELFF. The rearrangement links TRBV4-1 to TRBJ2-2; the D is unclear. V lost 5 bases and J lost 2, with 9 bases in between. The CDR3 spans 14 residues. The germline CDR1 and CDR2 sequences are MGHRA and YSYEKL.

V is TRBV12-5 and J is TRBJ2-3; the match to TRBD2 covers 10 bases. V was clipped by 3 bases and J by 6 bases; unmatched bases: 6. Germline V gene data show CDR1 as LGHNT and CDR2 as FRNRAP. The CDR3 has 15 residues. CDR3 region: CASGFLSSGSDTQYF. CDR3 DNA: TGTGCTAGTGGTTTTCTTTCTAGCGGGAGTGATACGCAGTATTTT.

The rearrangement uses TRBV10-3 and TRBJ2-3; 10 bases map to TRBD2. CDR3 length equals 14 residues. Germline CDR1 and CDR2: ENHRY and SYGVKD. Trimming took 6 bases from V and 1 from J; bases not matched to a gene: 1. The CDR3 DNA reads TGTGCCATCAGCGGACTAGCGGGCACAGATACGCAGTATTTT. Translated: CAISGLAGTDTQYF.